These 17 T cell receptor beta chains share one sample of origin, sequenced in a study of blood T cell repertoires in COVID-19. Data came from immunoSEQ multiplex PCR; TCRdb stores just in-frame clones and leaves some out. The repertoire includes some 450,000 clones, over 85% of them detected once, and 0.65% to 1% sits in the top ten. Sequenced input: peripheral blood. The receptor source for this set is a man aged 18 to 29 with COVID-19, enrolled during active disease.

The CDR3 DNA is TGTGCCAGCAGTTATCAGGGGGTGGGCAATCAGCCCCAGCATTTT. Its protein product is CASSYQGVGNQPQHF. This sequence joins TRBV27 and TRBJ1-5, with 7 bases that match TRBD1. J was trimmed by 2 bases and V by 4 bases; bases with no gene match: 5. This CDR3 contains 15 residues. From germline, CDR1 is MNHEY and CDR2 SMNVEV (reference sequence).

The chain is built from TRBV20-1 and TRBJ1-5; D is unclear. V lost 3 bases and J lost 6, with 12 bases in between. The germline V gene encodes CDR1 DFQATT and CDR2 SNEGSKA (reference sequence). This CDR3 has 13 amino acids. In DNA form, the CDR3 reads TGCAGTGCTAGTTTGCAGGCGGGTCAGCCCCAGCATTTT. Its translation: CSASLQAGQPQHF.

The CDR3 region has the DNA TGCGCCAGCAGTTACACAGGGGTTCGGGAAAAACTGTTTTTT. Its translation: CASSYTGVREKLFF. The chain links TRBV5-1 to TRBJ1-4, with 7 bases that match TRBD1. Germline CDR1 SGHRS, CDR2 YFSETQ. The junction had 9 bases not matched to a gene; V was cut back by 5 bases and J by 8 bases. This CDR3 comprises 14 residues.

This clone was observed a single time. The chain joins TRBV4-1 to TRBJ2-1; 8 nucleotides match TRBD2. The junction had 6 bases not matched to a gene; V was cut back by 0 bases and J by 2 bases. The length of the CDR3 is 17 residues. The germline CDR1 and CDR2 sequences are MGHRA and YSYEKL. The DNA of the CDR3 is TGCGCCAGCAGCCAAGAAGGGGTTAGCGGGACCTACAATGAGCAGTTCTTC. Protein: CASSQEGVSGTYNEQFF.

The chain links TRBV30 to TRBJ1-2; TRBD1 might be the D (6 bases). The length of the CDR3 is 15 residues. Trimming stripped 5 bases from V and 6 bases from J, with 22 bases between. The germline gives CDR1 GTSNPN, CDR2 SVGIG (reference sequence). Here the CDR3 reads CAWGSGGGPLHGYTF. CDR3 bases: TGTGCCTGGGGGAGCGGGGGGGGCCCGCTACATGGCTACACCTTC.

The V and J genes are TRBV27 and TRBJ1-5; TRBD1 aligns across 7 bases. Germline CDR1 MNHEY, CDR2 SMNVEV (reference sequence). The CDR3 runs to 16 residues. Trimming removed 2 bases from V and 1 base from J; junction bases left unmatched: 5. The CDR3 DNA follows: TGTGCCAGCAGTTTAAAGGGGGCCTCGAGCAATCAGCCCCAGCATTTT. It codes for CASSLKGASSNQPQHF.

The chain couples TRBV4-1 to TRBJ1-3, with D possibly TRBD1 on 5 matching bases. From germline, CDR1 is MGHRA and CDR2 YSYEKL. The CDR3 has 16 amino acids. V was pared by 4 bases and J by 0 bases, with 13 bases between. In nucleotides, the CDR3 is TGCGCCAGCAGCCCACAGGAACGCATCTCTGGAAACACCATATATTTT. This sequence encodes CASSPQERISGNTIYF.

The chain links TRBV10-3 to TRBJ2-7; possible D gene TRBD1, 5 bases. V was shortened by 3 bases and J by 3 bases, with 9 bases between the two germline ends. The CDR3 extends over 13 amino acids. The germline V gene has CDR1 ENHRY and CDR2 SYGVKD. The DNA for the CDR3 is TGTGCCATCAGTGACAGGGAAAGCTACGAGCAGTACTTC. Amino acids: CAISDRESYEQYF.

This clone occurred once. The chain combines TRBV6-1 with TRBJ1-2; possibly TRBD1 for D (5 bases). V lost 3 bases and J 4 bases, leaving 12 bases between the germline ends. CDR1 MNHNS and CDR2 SASEGT come from the germline V gene. The CDR3 runs to 14 residues. The chain's CDR3 is CASSEEGLGYGYTF. In DNA form, the CDR3 reads TGTGCCAGCAGTGAGGAGGGGCTCGGCTATGGCTACACCTTC.

The CDR3 coding sequence is TGTGCCAGTAGTACGACAGGGGGAGGCTCCTACGAGCAGTACTTC. Residues: CASSTTGGGSYEQYF. The rearrangement links TRBV19 to TRBJ2-7, with 9 bases matching TRBD1. The germline gives CDR1 LNHDA, CDR2 SQIVND (reference sequence). Trimming removed 4 bases from V and 0 bases from J; junction bases left unmatched: 4. This CDR3 has 15 amino acids.

The chain uses TRBV28 and TRBJ2-1, with TRBD2 matching over 14 bases. Trimming took 6 bases from V and 4 from J; bases not matched to a gene: 14. The CDR3 is made up of 19 amino acids. Per germline, CDR1 MDHEN and CDR2 SYDVKM. As DNA, the CDR3 is TGTGCCAGCAGCCCTTTAACTATTGGACTAGCGGGGGGATACAATGAGCAGTTCTTC. Protein product: CASSPLTIGLAGGYNEQFF.

CDR3 in amino acids: CASSQDRGLLAETQYF. CDR3 in DNA: TGTGCCAGCAGCCAAGATCGGGGACTCCTCGCGGAGACCCAGTACTTC. The V call is TRBV4-2, the J call TRBJ2-5, with D maybe TRBD2 (6 bases). This CDR3 has 16 residues. Germline CDR1 reads LGHNA; CDR2 reads YNFKEQ. The V end lost 0 bases, the J end lost 5 bases, and 16 bases lay between the germline ends.

The chain recombines TRBV2 with TRBJ1-3; perhaps TRBD1 as D (6 bases). CDR1 and CDR2 from the germline V gene are SNHLY and FYNNEI. The CDR3 runs to 15 residues. V was shortened by 4 bases and J by 1 base, with 11 bases between the two germline ends. CDR3 sequence: CASSADRISGNTIYF. In DNA form, the CDR3 reads TGTGCCAGCAGTGCGGACAGAATATCTGGAAACACCATATATTTT.

The chain combines TRBV18 with TRBJ2-7; no firm D call. This CDR3 contains 13 residues. The germline V gene has CDR1 KGHSH and CDR2 LQKENI. V was clipped by 2 bases and J by 7 bases, with 12 bases between them. Here the CDR3 DNA reads TGTGCCAGCTCACCAACGGTCATTCCGGAGCAGTACTTC. Protein: CASSPTVIPEQYF.

The sample holds many counts of this clone. The J gene is TRBJ1-1, the V gene TRBV6-1; D is unresolved. The CDR3 has 11 residues. With 0 bases removed from V and 8 bases from J, the gap between germline ends came to 4 bases. CDR1 MNHNS and CDR2 SASEGT come from the germline V gene. In DNA form, the CDR3 reads TGTGCCAGCAGTGAAGCGCGAGAAGCTTTCTTT. Its protein product is CASSEAREAFF.

Remarks on this clone: Other DNA sequences in the sample encode the same CDR3. The chain links TRBV5-1 to TRBJ2-1; TRBD2 matches at 15 bases. CDR1 is SGHRS, CDR2 YFSETQ, per germline. V lost 4 bases to trimming and J lost 6 bases; unmatched junction nucleotides: 2. The CDR3 has 15 amino acids. This CDR3 reads CASSLGLAGGNEQFF. DNA for the CDR3: TGCGCCAGCAGCCTGGGACTAGCGGGAGGCAATGAGCAGTTCTTC.

V is TRBV5-6 and J is TRBJ1-4, with TRBD1 identical over 7 bases. V was clipped by 3 bases and J by 2 bases; unmatched bases: 7. The CDR3 spans 16 residues. CDR1 is SGHDT and CDR2 is YYEEEE in the germline V gene. Here the CDR3 DNA reads TGTGCCAGCAGCTCCCCACAGGGGACTACTAATGAAAAACTGTTTTTT. This encodes CASSSPQGTTNEKLFF. The full variable domain, in which reference TRBV5-6 and TRBJ1-4 provide the parts outside the CDR3, is DAGVTQSPTHLIKTRGQQVTLRCSPKSGHDTVSWYQQALGQGPQFIFQYYEEEERQRGNFPDRFSGHQFPNYSSELNVNALLLGDSALYLCASSSPQGTTNEKLFFGSGTQLSVL.